A selection of T cell receptor beta chains follows, all from one sample in a study of OX40 agonist ivuxolimab in advanced cancers. Profiling relied on immunoSEQ multiplex PCR, and the TCRdb table lists in-frame clones only, not all of them. The sample includes about 95,000 clones, approximately 85% of them seen just once. This specimen was CD4+ or CD8+ T cells sorted from blood, taken in a trial of the OX40 agonist ivuxolimab. The receptors were gathered from an adult with an advanced solid tumor such as melanoma, head and neck, liver or kidney cancer. Both conserved end residues are part of each CDR3. The D gene is left open where the match is weak. Clone size is given for some rows only: seen once, a few or many times, or a class if the clone is expanded.

clone size | J gene | V gene | D gene | CDR3 DNA | CDR3 protein
. | TRBJ1-4 | TRBV28 | . | TGTGAGGTAAGCAATCCTAATGAAAAACTGTTTTTT | CEVSNPNEKLFF
. | TRBJ1-1 | TRBV12-5 | . | TGTGCTAGTGGATGGGGGGACGGAGCTTTCTTT | CASGWGDGAFF
few | TRBJ1-1 | TRBV27 | . | TGTGCCAGCAGTTTATCTGGGGTCGGCACTGAAGCTTTCTTT | CASSLSGVGTEAFF
. | TRBJ1-3 | TRBV9 | TRBD1 | TGTGCCAGCAGCCGAGCTACAGGGGGTACGGGTGACACCATATATTTT | CASSRATGGTGDTIYF
once | TRBJ1-6 | TRBV2 | . | TGTGCCAGCAAGACAGGAGTAAATTCACCCCTCCACTTT | CASKTGVNSPLHF
. | TRBJ2-7 | TRBV4-3 | TRBD1 | TGCGCCAGCAGCCAAGATGCAAGGACAGGGGGCCACGAGCAGTACTTC | CASSQDARTGGHEQYF
. | TRBJ2-5 | TRBV19 | . | TGTGCCAGTAGTATAGGAGGGCTTGTACAAGAGACCCAGTACTTC | CASSIGGLVQETQYF
. | TRBJ2-7 | TRBV5-5 | . | TGTGCCAGCAGCTTTCCGGGGATTCTAGTGCAGTACTTC | CASSFPGILVQYF
. | TRBJ2-3 | TRBV5-1 | TRBD2 | TGCGCCAGCAGCAGAGCGGGAGGGCCGGGGACAGATACGCAGTATTTT | CASSRAGGPGTDTQYF
once | TRBJ2-1 | TRBV9 | . | TGTGCCAGCAGCCAGCCAGGGGGGCTGGACTACAATGAGCAGTTCTTC | CASSQPGGLDYNEQFF
once | TRBJ1-1 | TRBV7-9 | . | TGTGCCAGCAGCTTAGGGGGCGGGGACACTGAAGCTTTCTTT | CASSLGGGDTEAFF
. | TRBJ2-3 | TRBV5-1 | TRBD2 | TGCGCCAGTCTAGCGGGAGACAGCACAGATACGCAGTATTTT | CASLAGDSTDTQYF
. | TRBJ2-7 | TRBV7-2 | . | TGTGCCAGCAGCTTGACTCTAGGAACTTTCTACGAGCAGTACTTC | CASSLTLGTFYEQYF
. | TRBJ1-2 | TRBV6-6 | . | TGTGCCAGCAGGCCCTCGGCGGGGGCGGCTGGCTACACCTTC | CASRPSAGAAGYTF
. | TRBJ1-1 | TRBV11-3 | . | TGTGCCAGCAGCTTAGGTATCGGGGGATGGAACACTGAAGCTTTCTTT | CASSLGIGGWNTEAFF
. | TRBJ2-3 | TRBV27 | TRBD2 | TGTGCCAGCAGTTTAGCGGGAGAGTACAATACGCAGTATTTT | CASSLAGEYNTQYF
. | TRBJ2-1 | TRBV5-1 | TRBD2 | TGCGCCAGCAGCTTGGGGGGAGGGCCATCCAATGAGCAGTTCTTC | CASSLGGGPSNEQFF
. | TRBJ2-5 | TRBV5-1 | TRBD2 | TGCGCCAGCAGCGGCAGGACTAGCCATTCAGAGACCCAGTACTTC | CASSGRTSHSETQYF
. | TRBJ1-2 | TRBV7-2 | . | TGTGCCAGCAGCCTCGACCCTGAAGCTAACTATGGCTACACCTTC | CASSLDPEANYGYTF
. | TRBJ2-5 | TRBV5-1 | . | TGCGCCAGCAGCTCGACAGAGCCACAAGAGACCCAGTACTTC | CASSSTEPQETQYF
. | TRBJ2-2 | TRBV23-1 | TRBD2 | TGCGCCAGCAGTCAGTCTAGCGGGGAGAACACCGGGGAGCTGTTTTTT | CASSQSSGENTGELFF
. | TRBJ1-1 | TRBV18 | . | TGTGCCAGCTCACCATCTTCCACTGAAGCTTTCTTT | CASSPSSTEAFF
. | TRBJ2-7 | TRBV27 | . | TGTGCCAGCAATTCCGGGGGCGAGCAGTACTTC | CASNSGGEQYF
. | TRBJ2-5 | TRBV27 | TRBD2 | TGTGCCAGCAGGAAAGCGGGGATGTACCAAGAGACCCAGTACTTC | CASRKAGMYQETQYF
. | TRBJ2-6 | TRBV12-5 | TRBD2 | TGTGCTAGTGGTAACGGACTAGCGGGAGGAACCCATTTCTCTGGGGCCAACGTCCTGACTTTC | CASGNGLAGGTHFSGANVLTF
. | TRBJ1-2 | TRBV7-2 | . | TGTGCCAGCAGTGGAGGGGGGCTCCTTGGCTACACCTTC | CASSGGGLLGYTF
. | TRBJ2-4 | TRBV13 | TRBD1 | TGTGCCAGCAGCACAGGGGTAGCCAAAAACATTCAGTACTTC | CASSTGVAKNIQYF
. | TRBJ1-1 | TRBV30 | . | TGTGCCTGGAGTGTAATGGAGGGAACTGAAGCTTTCTTT | CAWSVMEGTEAFF
many | TRBJ2-4 | TRBV28 | . | TGTGCCAGCAGTTTAGGGAACATTCAGTACTTC | CASSLGNIQYF
. | TRBJ2-7 | TRBV27 | TRBD2 | TGTGCCAGCAGTGCCCGGGTAGCGGGAGAGAGTCCCTTTGACGAGCAGTACTTC | CASSARVAGESPFDEQYF
. | TRBJ2-1 | TRBV7-8 | . | TGTGCCAGCAGCTTAGGGGGCTCCCGGGGAGAGCAGTTCTTC | CASSLGGSRGEQFF
. | TRBJ2-7 | TRBV15 | . | TGTGCCACCAGCAGAGTGAGGCCTCCCTACGAGCAGTACTTC | CATSRVRPPYEQYF
. | TRBJ1-1 | TRBV2 | . | TGTGCCAGCAACATTCGACAGAACACTGAAGCTTTCTTT | CASNIRQNTEAFF
. | TRBJ2-7 | TRBV11-2 | . | TGTGCCAGCAGCTTAGGGGTAGACAGCTCCTACGAGCAGTACTTC | CASSLGVDSSYEQYF
. | TRBJ1-5 | TRBV7-9 | . | TGTGCCAGCAGACCCCGGGACAAATATCAGCCCCAGCATTTT | CASRPRDKYQPQHF
. | TRBJ2-3 | TRBV19 | TRBD2 | TGTGCCAGTAGTATAGGGGCGGGAGAGGCAGATACGCAGTATTTT | CASSIGAGEADTQYF
. | TRBJ1-5 | TRBV30 | TRBD1 | TGTGCCTGCCAGACAGGGTCGATACATAGCAATCAGCCCCAGCATTTT | CACQTGSIHSNQPQHF